The 21 T cell receptor beta chains below were found in one sample sequenced in a study of OX40 agonist ivuxolimab in advanced cancers. Clones were sequenced by immunoSEQ multiplex PCR, and TCRdb holds only the in-frame ones, with some missing. In the table there are approximately 10,000 clones, about three quarters of which are singletons. The source material was CD4+ or CD8+ T cells sorted from blood, sampled in a trial of the OX40 agonist ivuxolimab. Receptors were obtained from an adult with an advanced solid tumor such as melanoma, head and neck, liver or kidney cancer.

This clone was counted a single time. The chain uses TRBV11-3 and TRBJ2-2; D gene ambiguous. Germline assignment: CDR1 SGHNT and CDR2 YENEEA. This CDR3 contains 13 residues. Trimming took off 5 bases at V and 6 bases at J, with 10 bases between the two ends. CDR3 sequence (DNA): TGTGCCAGCAGCCCCGTGGGGTCCGGGGAGCTGTTTTTT. This encodes CASSPVGSGELFF.

V and J are TRBV25-1 and TRBJ1-6; no clear D gene. The CDR3 extends over 14 amino acids. V lost 7 bases, J lost 8 bases, and 15 bases lay in between. The germline gives CDR1 MGHDK, CDR2 SYGVNS. CDR3 sequence (DNA): TGTGCCAGCACTTCAGGAGGGTCCCATTCACCCCTCCACTTT. It encodes CASTSGGSHSPLHF.

This clone was seen a few times. The gene calls are TRBV4-3 and TRBJ2-1; 9 nucleotides match TRBD1. V gave up 0 bases and J gave up 15 bases; unmatched junction bases: 12. CDR1 and CDR2 (germline): LGHNA, YSLEER. The CDR3 totals 15 residues. The chain's CDR3 is CASSQDFRTGAFLFF. CDR3 sequence (DNA): TGCGCCAGCAGCCAAGATTTTAGGACAGGGGCATTCTTGTTCTTC.

This rearrangement joins TRBV10-1 to TRBJ2-1; tentative D call: TRBD1 (5 bases). The CDR3 loop spans 14 amino acids. The V gene lost 3 bases and the J gene lost 6 bases, with 12 bases spanning the gap. The germline V gene encodes CDR1 WNHNN and CDR2 SYGVQD (reference sequence). The CDR3 loop is CASSDRAEVNEQFF. As DNA, the CDR3 is TGCGCCAGCAGTGACAGGGCTGAGGTCAATGAGCAGTTCTTC.

The rearrangement links TRBV2 to TRBJ2-1; D not certain. Germline V gene lookup returns CDR1 SNHLY and CDR2 FYNNEI. The length of the CDR3 is 13 residues. Trimming pared 5 bases from V and 5 bases from J, leaving 10 bases between. The CDR3 region is CASSRSVHNEQFF. CDR3 coding DNA: TGTGCCAGCAGTCGAAGCGTGCACAATGAGCAGTTCTTC.

CDR3 amino acids: CASSLEVNEQFF. The DNA for the CDR3 is TGTGCCAGCAGCTTAGAAGTCAATGAGCAGTTCTTC. The gene calls are TRBV7-6 and TRBJ2-1; D gene unclear. CDR1 and CDR2 (germline): SGHVS, FNYEAQ. This CDR3 has 12 residues. Trimming left V 1 base short and J 6 bases short, with 4 bases between.

This chain joins TRBV11-2 and TRBJ2-5; maybe TRBD2 (6 bases). The V end lost 2 bases, the J end lost 1 base, and 14 bases lay between the germline ends. The CDR3 loop spans 16 amino acids. The germline V gene encodes CDR1 SGHAT and CDR2 FQNNGV. The CDR3 is CASSLRLAELQETQYF. Here the CDR3 DNA reads TGTGCCAGCAGCTTACGGTTAGCGGAACTCCAAGAGACCCAGTACTTC.

This chain links TRBV11-1 with TRBJ2-7, with unresolved D. V was cut by 5 bases and J by 2 bases, with 10 bases left in between. Germline CDR1 SGHAT, CDR2 FQDESV (reference sequence). This CDR3 has 13 residues. CDR3 in amino acids: CASSPDPPYEQYF. The CDR3 bases are TGTGCCAGCAGCCCGGACCCACCCTACGAGCAGTACTTC.

The rearrangement uses TRBV28 and TRBJ2-5; D remains unclear. Trimming removed 5 bases from V and 2 bases from J, with 0 bases in between. Germline CDR1 and CDR2: MDHEN and SYDVKM. The CDR3 covers 10 residues. CDR3 bases: TGTGCCAGCAGTCAAGAGACCCAGTACTTC. Its translation is CASSQETQYF.

The chain couples TRBV29-1 to TRBJ2-7, with a tentative D call TRBD2 (6 bases). Germline V gene sequence: CDR1 SQVTM, CDR2 ANQGSEA. V lost 4 bases and J 3 bases, leaving 10 bases between the germline ends. The CDR3 spans 12 residues. CDR3 region: CSVVWEDYEQYF. As DNA, the CDR3 is TGCAGCGTTGTATGGGAGGACTACGAGCAGTACTTC.

This clone is labeled as medium-sized (0.01 to 0.1%). The rearrangement joins TRBV4-3 to TRBJ2-1; TRBD1 might be the D (6 bases). The CDR3 consists of 15 residues. V was shortened by 0 bases and J by 4 bases, with 10 bases between the two germline ends. Per the germline V gene, CDR1 is LGHNA and CDR2 is YSLEER. The CDR3: CASSQDGTRYNEQFF. In DNA, the CDR3 is TGCGCCAGCAGCCAAGATGGGACACGGTACAATGAGCAGTTCTTC.

The chain couples TRBV20-1 to TRBJ2-1; D not certain. This CDR3 contains 11 residues. Per the germline V gene, CDR1 is DFQATT and CDR2 is SNEGSKA (reference sequence). V lost 0 bases to trimming and J lost 9 bases, with 6 bases between them. Here the CDR3 DNA reads TGCAGTGCTAGAGAACTATTTGAGCAGTTCTTC. It encodes CSARELFEQFF.

The chain employs TRBV7-9 and TRBJ1-3, with a possible D match to TRBD1 (6 bases). Germline CDR1 reads SEHNR; CDR2 reads FQNEAQ (reference sequence). The CDR3 totals 16 residues. Trimming removed 0 bases at V and 2 bases at J, with 11 bases between. The CDR3, as DNA: TGTGCCAGCAGCTTAGCCCCGGGGGGGCCTGGAAACACCATATATTTT. This translates into CASSLAPGGPGNTIYF.

In regard to this clone: A junction boundary mismatches the germline segment, possibly from a read error. The V gene is TRBV29-1, the J gene TRBJ2-6; D not resolved. The germline V gene encodes CDR1 SQVTM and CDR2 ANQGSEA. The CDR3 is 14 residues long. CDR3 amino acids: CSVARDSGTNVLTF. DNA for the CDR3: TGCAGCGTAGCACGAGACTCTGGGACCAACGTCCTGACTTTC.

This clone was seen once. The V and J genes are TRBV6-5 and TRBJ2-7; D may be TRBD1 (5 bases). Germline CDR1 is MNHEY and CDR2 is SVGAGI. The CDR3 covers 14 residues. Trimming removed 0 bases from V and 2 bases from J, with 8 bases in between. This CDR3 reads CASSYSSGTYEQYF. The CDR3 DNA is TGTGCCAGCAGTTACTCGTCAGGGACCTACGAGCAGTACTTC.

The chain joins TRBV30 to TRBJ1-2; 9 bases map to TRBD1. The V and J ends lost 1 base and 5 bases, in that order; junction bases with no gene match: 2. In germline, CDR1 is GTSNPN, CDR2 SVGIG (reference sequence). The CDR3 is made up of 13 amino acids. CDR3 loop: CAWSGGQGYGYTF. The CDR3 coding sequence is TGTGCCTGGAGTGGGGGACAGGGTTATGGCTACACCTTC.

The chain carries TRBV7-6 and TRBJ1-1; 7 nucleotides align to TRBD1. There are 15 residues in the CDR3. After removal of 4 bases from V and 0 bases from J, the junction contained 5 bases not matched to a gene. Germline V CDR1 and CDR2: SGHVS, FNYEAQ. CDR3 bases: TGTGCCAGCAGCTCACCGACAGGGATGAACACTGAAGCTTTCTTT. It codes for CASSSPTGMNTEAFF.

Only a few counts were recorded for this clone. This chain uses TRBV29-1 with TRBJ2-1; 7 bases map to TRBD1. Germline V gene sequence: CDR1 SQVTM, CDR2 ANQGSEA. Trimming removed 4 bases from V and 6 bases from J; junction bases left unmatched: 9. The CDR3 contains 14 residues. For the CDR3, the DNA is TGCAGCGTTGCCCCGGTGGACAGGCCCAATGAGCAGTTCTTC. Protein product: CSVAPVDRPNEQFF.

The chain joins TRBV6-6 to TRBJ1-2; D might be TRBD1 (6 bases). From germline, CDR1 is MNHNY and CDR2 SVGAGI (reference sequence). This CDR3 region has 14 residues. The germline V and J ends were trimmed by 2 bases and 1 base, with 8 bases remaining between them. CDR3 amino acids: CASSYVGGNYGYTF. The CDR3 DNA sequence: TGTGCCAGCAGTTACGTAGGGGGTAACTATGGCTACACCTTC.

This clone was picked up one time. The J gene is TRBJ2-3, the V gene TRBV25-1, with D perhaps given as TRBD1 or TRBD2 (5 bases each). The germline V gene has CDR1 MGHDK and CDR2 SYGVNS. V was shortened by 2 bases and J by 4 bases, with 10 bases between the two germline ends. The CDR3 is made up of 14 amino acids. CDR3 sequence: CASSEIGDADTQYF. CDR3 nucleotides: TGTGCCAGCAGTGAAATTGGGGACGCAGATACGCAGTATTTT.

The rearrangement uses TRBV18 and TRBJ2-7; 12 bases are a match to TRBD2. CDR3 length: 17 residues. Germline V gene sequence: CDR1 KGHSH, CDR2 LQKENI. J lost 4 bases, V lost 0 bases, and 7 bases had no gene match. As DNA, the CDR3 is TGTGCCAGCTCACCACCGGAATCTAGCGGGAGGGTTTACGAGCAGTACTTC. Encoded protein: CASSPPESSGRVYEQYF.